This section outlines one T cell receptor (beta chain) sequence together with its context. Its antigen is unknown. No base quality values were provided; no much bigger clone lies one nucleotide off. The source of the sample is a study of T cells in Graves' hyperthyroidism and ophthalmopathy (dated by TCRdb to the late 2010s). In terms of the full investigation: Peripheral blood samples were taken at the time of initial diagnosis, prior to any treatment. To identify distinguishing TCR V-J signatures, a discovery cohort of around 100 patients was used, comprising fewer than 45 with Graves' ophthalmopathy and some 57 with stable Graves' hyperthyroidism. Prospective prediction of ophthalmopathy was tested in an independent validation cohort consisting of 18 hyperthyroidism patients and some 17 patients who later progressed to ophthalmopathy. The 95 to 100 discovery patients were randomly split 7:3 into training and test sets. Thyroid tissue and blood T-cell repertoires from more than 5 Graves' hyperthyroidism patients were also compared in the study. Once sampling was done, hyperthyroidism patients were given methimazole at a starting dose of 30 mg daily, whereas ophthalmopathy patients were given high-dose intravenous methylprednisolone. According to the paper, TCR Vbeta CDR3 sequencing was carried out on 135 peripheral blood samples, which came from fewer than 50 ophthalmopathy, approximately 72 hyperthyroidism and about 17 progressor patients. The research as a whole found: In cross-validation, a model built on a 13 V-J signature told ophthalmopathy apart from stable hyperthyroidism with just under 90% sensitivity and about 81% specificity, and in testing the same model reached 80%/75%. No statistical method was used to set the sample size in advance, and investigators knew the group allocation. Most expanded thyroid clonotypes (frequency above 0.001) were also found in blood, which suggests that blood repertoires may mirror thyroid immune responses. In validation, progression to ophthalmopathy was predicted by the model with almost 71% sensitivity and around 76% specificity, a median of roughly 6 months before onset.

The TCR beta CDR3 regions were amplified from the RNA transcripts. A first-round RT-PCR of the TCR CDR3 used the HTBI primer set with the Qiagen OneStep RT-PCR kit. A second multiplex PCR round built the libraries, followed by size selection and purification. The libraries were sequenced on an Illumina HiSeq2000 using paired-end 100 bp reads. The paper's data handling went like this. Raw data were processed with SOAPnuke, discarding reads with adapters, uncalled bases, mean Phred below 15, or no exact constant-primer or identifier match. COPE v1.2.5 was used to merge the high-quality paired reads, and each unique nucleotide sequence was defined as a clonotype. Clonotypes were aligned to IMGT TRBV, TRBD and TRBJ reference segments using MiTCR v1.1. The analysis was restricted to V-J combinations with a frequency above 0.0001, which together covered 99.2% of the repertoires. The TCS score was defined as the ratio of F50 (clonal expansion) to E x V (chaos), calculated using BLOSUM62-based TCRdist between CDR3 peptides within each V-J. Welch's t-statistics and random forest reduced around 510 V-J features to roughly 13, which were used in a naive Bayes classifier (R e1071). TCRdb cleaned the public reads at Q25 with fastp, built clones with MiXCR and kept in-frame beta chains. Each entry merges the rows of one CDR3 protein and shows their most common DNA and genes. The V and J calls were not made by the authors but by TCRdb's processing. The sample table lists 380,000 or so distinct CDR3 sequences, about 18% of them with a count of one. The top ten clonotypes cover 3.7% of the sample.

A patient counted as having stable Graves' hyperthyroidism if no progression to ophthalmopathy occurred over 18 months of follow-up. The hyperthyroidism patients were between 18 and 65 years old and newly diagnosed, with a disease duration of less than 2 months. Exclusion was applied to patients with uncontrolled infections, other autoimmune diseases, pregnancy or lactation. Diagnoses relied on clinical symptoms, serum thyroxine and TRAb, thyroid ultrasound and orbital computed tomography. PBMCs were isolated from approximately 10 ml of fresh peripheral blood by Ficoll-Paque density gradient centrifugation. Total RNA was extracted with Trizol reagent, and quality was checked on an Agilent 2100 Bioanalyzer. V drops 3 bases and J drops 1 base, leaving 10 bases in between. The CDR3 spans 15 residues, from the cysteine through the phenylalanine. Of the read, only the CDR3 DNA is kept; its 45 bases are in frame from base 1. In the germline V gene, CDR1 corresponds to MDHEN and CDR2 to SYDVKM.

The sample taken for sequencing was blood. The TCR sequence derives from a woman aged 18-29 years with Graves' hyperthyroidism. The rearranged chain carries TRBV28 and TRBJ1-5, with TRBD1 tentatively as D gene (6 bases match). Here the CDR3 is given as CASSFQGGSNQPQHF. In nucleotide form, the sequence is TGTGCCAGCAGTTTCCAAGGGGGGAGCAATCAGCCCCAGCATTTT.